Here is one T cell receptor beta chain with its context. The sample originates from a study of PD-L1 blockade in urothelial cancer. Across the study: Samples came from 3 weeks, at the second dose, and 6 weeks into treatment.

Each PCR had synthetic TCR analog templates added to it as a spike-in. The protocol was immunoSEQ multiplex PCR, while the TCRdb copy is restricted to in-frame clones and leaves out a portion. This sample yields about 95,000 clones, of which more than 75% are seen a single time; about 2% belongs to the top ten. Noted time point: pretreatment peripheral blood. The specimen was PBMCs, collected around atezolizumab (anti-PD-L1) treatment. This sequence originates from a man aged 60 to 75 with urothelial cancer.

The CDR3 coding sequence is TGTGCCAGCTCACCACCGTCAGGGGGAGAGCAGTACTTC. This gives the protein CASSPPSGGEQYF. The chain uses TRBV18 and TRBJ2-7; 7 bases agree with TRBD1. This CDR3 region has 13 residues. With 0 bases clipped from V and 7 bases from J, the junction kept 3 bases outside the gene matches. Per germline, CDR1 KGHSH and CDR2 LQKENI.